This T cell receptor beta chain is from a study of shared clonotypes between healthy human individuals. Trimming cost V 6 bases and J 3 bases; bases outside gene matches: 14. The CDR3 runs to 16 residues. Germline lookup yields CDR1 MDHEN and CDR2 SYDVKM. Naive-designated CD8 cells lacked CD45RO, were positively enriched for CCR7, and omitted terminally differentiated effector memory CD45RA+ cells. The assay used deep level. Using roughly 180 ng DNA, approximately 27,000 T cell genomes, the sorted-subset replicate PCRs were run. TCRdb's copy holds only in-frame clones and misses some; the assay was immunoSEQ multiplex PCR. The sample holds more than 500,000 clones, roughly 95% seen once. Notes on this clone: The antigen remains unidentified.

Study observations and caveats: The small donor group covered limited genetic and exposure diversity.

The TCR sequence derives from a woman in her 30s in good health. This chain joins TRBV28 and TRBJ2-7; the match to TRBD1 covers 7 bases. The sample taken for sequencing was naive CD8+ T cells sorted from blood. CDR3 DNA sequence: TGTGCCAGCAGCCGGACCTGGGCAGGGGGTCTCTACGAGCAGTACTTC. Its protein is CASSRTWAGGLYEQYF. Filled out from reference TRBV28 and TRBJ2-7, the complete variable domain reads DVKVTQSSRYLVKRTGEKVFLECVQDMDHENMFWYRQDPGLGLRLIYFSYDVKMKEKGDIPEGYSVSREKKERFSLILESASTNQTSMYLCASSRTWAGGLYEQYFGPGTRLTVT.